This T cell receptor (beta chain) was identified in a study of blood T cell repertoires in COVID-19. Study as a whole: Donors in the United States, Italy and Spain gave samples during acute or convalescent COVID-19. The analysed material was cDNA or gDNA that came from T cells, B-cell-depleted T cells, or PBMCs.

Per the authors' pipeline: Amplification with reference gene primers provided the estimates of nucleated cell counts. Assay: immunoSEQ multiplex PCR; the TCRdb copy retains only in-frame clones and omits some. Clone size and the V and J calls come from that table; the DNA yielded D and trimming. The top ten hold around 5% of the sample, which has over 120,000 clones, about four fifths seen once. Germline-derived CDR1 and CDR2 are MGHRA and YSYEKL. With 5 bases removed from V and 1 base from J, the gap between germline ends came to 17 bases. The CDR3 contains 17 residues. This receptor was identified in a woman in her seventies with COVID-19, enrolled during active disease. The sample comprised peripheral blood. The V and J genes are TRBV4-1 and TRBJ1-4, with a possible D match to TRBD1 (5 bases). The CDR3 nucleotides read TGCGCCAGCAGCTCCCGCCAGGGTCTTGGAACTAATGAAAAACTGTTTTTT. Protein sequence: CASSSRQGLGTNEKLFF.